The rows below give T cell receptor beta chains drawn from one sample of a study of Graves' ophthalmopathy and Graves' hyperthyroidism. Via MiXCR, TCRdb re-called the multiplex PCR reads, giving one row per CDR3 protein. The table has some 750,000 distinct CDR3 sequences, 40% seen once; the top ten hold about 40%. The sequencing sample was made of peripheral blood. All receptors come from an adult man with Graves' ophthalmopathy. The CDR3 runs from the conserved cysteine through the conserved F or W. The order of the fields is J gene, clone size, D gene, V gene, CDR3 protein, CDR3 DNA. A D gene is named only where the DNA matches it firmly. Part of the rows lack a size; the others show once, few, many or a class for expanded clones.

j_call: TRBJ2-3
clone_size: few
d_call: .
v_call: TRBV25-1
cdr3_aa: CASSADNTDTQYF
cdr3_nt: TGTGCCAGCAGTGCTGACAACACAGATACGCAGTATTTT

j_call: TRBJ2-7
clone_size: .
d_call: .
v_call: TRBV25-1
cdr3_aa: CASSYWRFYERYF
cdr3_nt: TGTGCCAGCAGTTACTGGCGCTTCTACGAGCGGTACTTC

j_call: TRBJ2-2
clone_size: .
d_call: TRBD2
v_call: TRBV25-1
cdr3_aa: CAWLLADTWGELFF
cdr3_nt: TGTGCCTGGTTACTAGCGGATACATGGGGGGAGCTGTTTTTT

j_call: TRBJ1-3
clone_size: many
d_call: .
v_call: TRBV29-1
cdr3_aa: CSVVGQDSGNTIYF
cdr3_nt: TGCAGCGTTGTGGGACAAGACTCTGGAAACACCATATATTTT

j_call: TRBJ2-5
clone_size: .
d_call: TRBD2
v_call: TRBV2
cdr3_aa: CASNLAGGKETQYF
cdr3_nt: TGTGCCAGCAACCTAGCGGGGGGGAAAGAGACCCAGTACTTC

j_call: TRBJ1-2
clone_size: .
d_call: .
v_call: TRBV10-3
cdr3_aa: CAISETGNDGYTF
cdr3_nt: TGTGCCATCAGTGAAACAGGCAATGATGGCTACACCTTC

j_call: TRBJ2-7
clone_size: .
d_call: TRBD1
v_call: TRBV19
cdr3_aa: CDTQASGTGGFYEQYF
cdr3_nt: TGTGACACCCAAGCATCCGGGACAGGGGGCTTCTACGAGCAGTACTTC

j_call: TRBJ2-5
clone_size: .
d_call: TRBD2
v_call: TRBV20-1
cdr3_aa: CSARGLGGAPVETQYF
cdr3_nt: TGCAGTGCTAGAGGACTCGGGGGGGCCCCAGTGGAGACCCAGTACTTC

j_call: TRBJ1-1
clone_size: .
d_call: .
v_call: TRBV10-3
cdr3_aa: CASSPRQGTNAEAFF
cdr3_nt: TGTGCCAGCAGTCCTCGCCAGGGTACGAACGCTGAAGCTTTCTTT

j_call: TRBJ1-2
clone_size: .
d_call: .
v_call: TRBV7-3
cdr3_aa: CASSSLQGDYGYTF
cdr3_nt: TGTGCCAGCAGCAGTCTTCAGGGTGACTATGGCTACACCTTC

j_call: TRBJ1-4
clone_size: .
d_call: .
v_call: TRBV29-1
cdr3_aa: CSVYGYRDATNEKLFF
cdr3_nt: TGCAGCGTTTACGGGTACAGGGACGCAACTAATGAAAAACTGTTTTTT

j_call: TRBJ2-7
clone_size: few
d_call: TRBD1
v_call: TRBV2
cdr3_aa: CASSVRQGATYEQYF
cdr3_nt: TGTGCCAGCAGTGTGCGGCAGGGGGCTACCTACGAGCAGTACTTC

j_call: TRBJ1-2
clone_size: .
d_call: TRBD1
v_call: TRBV7-9
cdr3_aa: CASSWGQGDYYTF
cdr3_nt: TGTGCCAGCAGCTGGGGACAGGGGGATTACTACACCTTC

j_call: TRBJ1-2
clone_size: many
d_call: .
v_call: TRBV7-2
cdr3_aa: CASSGRGYGYTF
cdr3_nt: TGTGCCAGCAGCGGTCGGGGCTATGGCTACACCTTC

j_call: TRBJ1-1
clone_size: few
d_call: .
v_call: TRBV20-1
cdr3_aa: CSAGRGKSEAFF
cdr3_nt: TGCAGTGCTGGACGGGGGAAGTCTGAAGCTTTCTTT

j_call: TRBJ2-7
clone_size: .
d_call: .
v_call: TRBV9
cdr3_aa: CASQRRRGQSSYEQYF
cdr3_nt: TGTGCCAGCCAGCGCCGGAGGGGGCAGAGCTCCTACGAGCAGTACTTC

j_call: TRBJ1-1
clone_size: many
d_call: .
v_call: TRBV25-1
cdr3_aa: CASSVGLGTEAFF
cdr3_nt: TGTGCCAGCAGTGTGGGGCTGGGCACTGAAGCTTTCTTT

j_call: TRBJ1-2
clone_size: .
d_call: .
v_call: TRBV6-1
cdr3_aa: CASSYPKGGYTF
cdr3_nt: TGTGCCAGCAGTTACCCGAAAGGTGGCTACACCTTC

j_call: TRBJ2-5
clone_size: .
d_call: TRBD1
v_call: TRBV11-2
cdr3_aa: CASSLGGTGVDTPGPTETQYF
cdr3_nt: TGTGCCAGCAGCTTAGGCGGGACAGGGGTCGACACGCCGGGGCCCACAGAGACCCAGTACTTC

j_call: TRBJ2-6
clone_size: many
d_call: .
v_call: TRBV10-3
cdr3_aa: CAISPGSPGANVLIF
cdr3_nt: TGTGCCATCAGCCCAGGCAGTCCGGGGGCCAACGTCCTGATTTTC

j_call: TRBJ2-2
clone_size: .
d_call: TRBD2
v_call: TRBV7-9
cdr3_aa: CASSLRLAGVGTGELFF
cdr3_nt: TGTGCCAGCAGCTTGAGACTAGCGGGAGTCGGTACCGGGGAGCTGTTTTTT

j_call: TRBJ2-7
clone_size: .
d_call: TRBD1
v_call: TRBV2
cdr3_aa: CASRLKMNRGEYYF
cdr3_nt: TGTGCCAGCAGACTAAAAATGAACAGGGGAGAGTACTACTTC

j_call: TRBJ1-5
clone_size: .
d_call: .
v_call: TRBV29-1
cdr3_aa: CSVSPQQETQHF
cdr3_nt: TGCAGCGTATCCCCGCAGCAAGAGACCCAGCATTTT

j_call: TRBJ2-5
clone_size: many
d_call: .
v_call: TRBV10-3
cdr3_aa: CAISEAGTETQYF
cdr3_nt: TGTGCCATCAGTGAGGCAGGGACTGAGACCCAGTACTTC